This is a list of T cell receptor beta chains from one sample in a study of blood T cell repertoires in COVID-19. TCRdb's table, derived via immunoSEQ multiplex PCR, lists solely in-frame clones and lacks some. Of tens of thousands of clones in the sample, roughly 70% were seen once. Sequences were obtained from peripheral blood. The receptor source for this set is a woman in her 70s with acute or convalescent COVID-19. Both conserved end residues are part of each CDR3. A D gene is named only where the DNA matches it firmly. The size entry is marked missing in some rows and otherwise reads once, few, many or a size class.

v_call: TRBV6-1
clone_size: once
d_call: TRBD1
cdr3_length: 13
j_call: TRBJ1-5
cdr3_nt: TGTGCCAGCAGTGAGAAGGGGGCTCAGCCCCAGCATTTT
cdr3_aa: CASSEKGAQPQHF

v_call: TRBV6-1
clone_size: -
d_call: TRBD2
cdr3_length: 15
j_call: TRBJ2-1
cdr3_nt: TGTGCCAGCAGTGAACTAGCGGTCTCCTACAATGAGCAGTTCTTC
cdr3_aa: CASSELAVSYNEQFF

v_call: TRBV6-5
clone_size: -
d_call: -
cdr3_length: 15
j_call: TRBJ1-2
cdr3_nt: TGTGCCAGCAGTTACTCGATGCGTACGAGCTATGGCTACACCTTC
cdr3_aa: CASSYSMRTSYGYTF

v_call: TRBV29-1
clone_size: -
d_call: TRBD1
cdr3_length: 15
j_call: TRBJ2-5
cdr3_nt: TGCAGCGTTGATTTTACGGACAGGGCAAAAGAGACCCAGTACTTC
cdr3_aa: CSVDFTDRAKETQYF

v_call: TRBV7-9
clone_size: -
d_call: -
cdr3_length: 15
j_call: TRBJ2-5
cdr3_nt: TGTGCCAGCAGCCCGGAGGGGGGGAACCAAGAGACCCAGTACTTC
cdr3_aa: CASSPEGGNQETQYF

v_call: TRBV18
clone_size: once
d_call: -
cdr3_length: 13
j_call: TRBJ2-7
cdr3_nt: TGTGCCAGCTCACCGGGACACCTACACGAGCAGTACTTC
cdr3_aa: CASSPGHLHEQYF

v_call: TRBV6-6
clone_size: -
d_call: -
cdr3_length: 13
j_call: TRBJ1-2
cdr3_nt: TGTGCCAGCACGGACAGCGAAAACTATGGCTACACCTTC
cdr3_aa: CASTDSENYGYTF

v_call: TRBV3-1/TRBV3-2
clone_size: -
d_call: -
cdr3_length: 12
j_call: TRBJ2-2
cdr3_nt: TGTGCCAGCAGCCTTCTAGGCGGGGAGCTGTTTTTT
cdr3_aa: CASSLLGGELFF

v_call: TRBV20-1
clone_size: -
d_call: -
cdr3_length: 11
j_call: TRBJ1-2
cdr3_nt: TGCAGTGCTCGCCGCGACTATGGCTACACCTTC
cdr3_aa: CSARRDYGYTF

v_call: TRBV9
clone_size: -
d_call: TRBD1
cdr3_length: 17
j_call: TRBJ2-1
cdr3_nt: TGTGCCAGCAGCCAAGAGATCCGGGACAGAAATTACAATGAGCAGTTCTTC
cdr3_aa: CASSQEIRDRNYNEQFF

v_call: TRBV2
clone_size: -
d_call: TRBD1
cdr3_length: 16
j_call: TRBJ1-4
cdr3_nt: TGTGCCGGTCGGACAGGACGAGGAATGGTTAATGAAAAACTGTTTTTT
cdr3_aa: CAGRTGRGMVNEKLFF

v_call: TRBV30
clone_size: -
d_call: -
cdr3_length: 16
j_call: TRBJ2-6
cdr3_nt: TGTGCCTGGGTACGCGAACCGTACTCTGGGGCCAACGTCCTGACTTTC
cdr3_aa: CAWVREPYSGANVLTF

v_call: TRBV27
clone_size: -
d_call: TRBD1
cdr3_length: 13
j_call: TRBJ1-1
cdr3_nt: TGTGCCAGCAGGAAACAGGGGCGCACTGAAGCTTTCTTT
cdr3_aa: CASRKQGRTEAFF

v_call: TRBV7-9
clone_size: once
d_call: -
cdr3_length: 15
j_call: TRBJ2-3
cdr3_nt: TGTGCCAGCAGCCCCCTCGGGGGAGTGGGAGATACGCAGTATTTT
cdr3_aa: CASSPLGGVGDTQYF

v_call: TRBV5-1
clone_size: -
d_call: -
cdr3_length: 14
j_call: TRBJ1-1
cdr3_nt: TGCGCCAGCAGCTCCCAGAACTGGGGCGCTGAAGCTTTCTTT
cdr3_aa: CASSSQNWGAEAFF

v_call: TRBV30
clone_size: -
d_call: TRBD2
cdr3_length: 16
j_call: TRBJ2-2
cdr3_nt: TGTGCCTGGAAATACCGGGGGGTCGCAAACACCGGGGAGCTGTTTTTT
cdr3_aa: CAWKYRGVANTGELFF

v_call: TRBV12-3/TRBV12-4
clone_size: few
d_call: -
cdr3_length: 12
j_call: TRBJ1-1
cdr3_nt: TGTGCCAGCAACGGGGGTCTCACTGAAGCTTTCTTT
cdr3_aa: CASNGGLTEAFF

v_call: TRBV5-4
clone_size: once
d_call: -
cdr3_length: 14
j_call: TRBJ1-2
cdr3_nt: TGTGCCAGCAGCCGGGAGGGGGGTGGCTATGGCTACACCTTC
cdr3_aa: CASSREGGGYGYTF

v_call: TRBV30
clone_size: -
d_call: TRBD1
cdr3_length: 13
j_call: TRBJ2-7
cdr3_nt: TGTGCCTGGGGGACAGGGGGAAGGCTCGAGCAGTACTTC
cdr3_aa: CAWGTGGRLEQYF

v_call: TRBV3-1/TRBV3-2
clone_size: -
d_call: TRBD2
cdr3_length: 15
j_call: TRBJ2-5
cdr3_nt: TGTGCCAGCAGCCCGCGGGGGACCCTTCAAGAGACCCAGTACTTC
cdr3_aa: CASSPRGTLQETQYF

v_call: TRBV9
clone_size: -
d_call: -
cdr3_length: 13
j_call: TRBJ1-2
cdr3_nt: TGTGCCAGCAGCGTAGGAGAGGGTTTCGGCTACACCTTC
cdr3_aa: CASSVGEGFGYTF

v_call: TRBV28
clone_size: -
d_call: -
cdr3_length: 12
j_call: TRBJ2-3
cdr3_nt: TGTGCCAGCAGTGCCGACTCAGATACGCAGTATTTT
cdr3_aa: CASSADSDTQYF

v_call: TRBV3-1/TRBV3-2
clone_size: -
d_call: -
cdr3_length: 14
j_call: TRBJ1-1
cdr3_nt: TGTGCCAGCAGCTACCGGGACTTGAACACTGAAGCTTTCTTT
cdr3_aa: CASSYRDLNTEAFF

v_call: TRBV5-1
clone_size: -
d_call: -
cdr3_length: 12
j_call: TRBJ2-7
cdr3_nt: TGCGCCAGCAGCTTGACAGACTACGAGCAGTACTTC
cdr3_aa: CASSLTDYEQYF

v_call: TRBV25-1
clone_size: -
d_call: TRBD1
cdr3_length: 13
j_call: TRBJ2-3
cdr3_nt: TGTGCCAGCAGTTCAGGGGGCAGGGATACGCAGTATTTT
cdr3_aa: CASSSGGRDTQYF

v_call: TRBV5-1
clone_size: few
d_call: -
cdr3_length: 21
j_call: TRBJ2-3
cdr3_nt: TGCGCCAGCAGCCTATGGGCACCGGGGTTGTCCCGCCTCCCTAGCACAGATACGCAGTATTTT
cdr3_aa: CASSLWAPGLSRLPSTDTQYF

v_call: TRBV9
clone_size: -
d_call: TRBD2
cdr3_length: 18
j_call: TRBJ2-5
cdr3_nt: TGTGCCAGCAGCGAAGTAGCGGGGGGACTGATTCGTCCGGAGACCCAGTACTTC
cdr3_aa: CASSEVAGGLIRPETQYF

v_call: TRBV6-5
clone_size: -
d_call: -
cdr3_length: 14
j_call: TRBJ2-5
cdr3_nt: TGTGCCAGCAGCCTTAATGGGGGGTTGGAGACCCAGTACTTC
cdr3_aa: CASSLNGGLETQYF

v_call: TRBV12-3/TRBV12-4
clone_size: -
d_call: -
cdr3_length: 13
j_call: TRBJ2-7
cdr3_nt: TGTGCCAGCAGTTCGGGACATCTCTACGAGCAGTACTTC
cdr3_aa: CASSSGHLYEQYF

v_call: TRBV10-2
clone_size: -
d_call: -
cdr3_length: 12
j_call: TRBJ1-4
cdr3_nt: TGCGCCAGCAGTGAGTCCGGGGGACGGCTGTTTTTT
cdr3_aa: CASSESGGRLFF

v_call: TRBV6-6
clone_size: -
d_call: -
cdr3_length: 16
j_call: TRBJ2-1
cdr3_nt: TGTGCCAGCAGTGGACTAAACCCTAATTCCTACAATGAGCAGTTCTTC
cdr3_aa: CASSGLNPNSYNEQFF

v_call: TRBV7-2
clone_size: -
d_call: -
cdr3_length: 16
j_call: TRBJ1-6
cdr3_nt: TGTGCCAGCAGCCTCCACCCGAGACAAGATAATTCACCCCTCCACTTT
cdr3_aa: CASSLHPRQDNSPLHF

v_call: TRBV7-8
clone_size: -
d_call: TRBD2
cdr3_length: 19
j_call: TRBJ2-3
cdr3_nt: TGTGCCAGCAGCCCCCGGCTAGCGGGGGGTCTGGTGTATGCAGATACGCAGTATTTT
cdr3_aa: CASSPRLAGGLVYADTQYF

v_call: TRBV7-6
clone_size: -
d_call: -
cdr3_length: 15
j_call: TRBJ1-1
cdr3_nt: TGTGCCAGCAGCTTAGAGGCAGGGGCAGGCACTGAAGCTTTCTTT
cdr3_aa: CASSLEAGAGTEAFF

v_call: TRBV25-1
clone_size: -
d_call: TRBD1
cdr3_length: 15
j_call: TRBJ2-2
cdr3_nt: TGTGCCAGCAGGAAGACAGGGGGTAACACCGGGGAGCTGTTTTTT
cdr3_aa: CASRKTGGNTGELFF

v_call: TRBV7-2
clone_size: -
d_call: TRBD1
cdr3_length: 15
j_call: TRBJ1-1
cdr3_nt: TGTGCCAGCAGCCGGTTCCGACAGGGGAACACTGAAGCTTTCTTT
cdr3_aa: CASSRFRQGNTEAFF

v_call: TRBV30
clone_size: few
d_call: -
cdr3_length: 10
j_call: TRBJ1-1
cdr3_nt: TGTGCCTGGATCCAGGCTGAAGCTTTCTTT
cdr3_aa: CAWIQAEAFF

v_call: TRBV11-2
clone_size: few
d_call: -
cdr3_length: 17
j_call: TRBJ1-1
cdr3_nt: TGTGCCAGCAGTCCCCAGCACCAAAGGGGTAAGAACACTGAAGCTTTCTTT
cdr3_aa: CASSPQHQRGKNTEAFF

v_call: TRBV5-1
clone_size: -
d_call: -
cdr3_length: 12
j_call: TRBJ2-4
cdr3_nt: TGCGCCAGCAGCTTGTACGGAAACATTCAGTACTTC
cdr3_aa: CASSLYGNIQYF

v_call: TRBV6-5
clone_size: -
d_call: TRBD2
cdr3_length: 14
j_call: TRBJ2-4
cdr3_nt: TGTGCCAGCACACACCGGGGGGTTTCGAACATTCAGTACTTC
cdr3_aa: CASTHRGVSNIQYF

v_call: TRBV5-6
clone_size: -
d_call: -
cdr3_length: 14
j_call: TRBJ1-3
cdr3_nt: TGTGCCAGCAGCTACCCCGGCTCTGGAAACACCATATATTTT
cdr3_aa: CASSYPGSGNTIYF

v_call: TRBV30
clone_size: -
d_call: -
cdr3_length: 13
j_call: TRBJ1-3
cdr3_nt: TGTGCCTGGACGCCTAACTCTGGAAACACCATATATTTT
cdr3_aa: CAWTPNSGNTIYF

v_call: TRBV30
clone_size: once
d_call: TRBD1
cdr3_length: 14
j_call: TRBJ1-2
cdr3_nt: TGTGCCTGGAGTGTACAGGCAGGGGGCTATGGCTACACCTTC
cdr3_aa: CAWSVQAGGYGYTF

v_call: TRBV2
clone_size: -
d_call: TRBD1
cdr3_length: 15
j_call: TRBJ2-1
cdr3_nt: TGTGCCAGCAGTGGTGACAGGGGGCGAAAGGATGAGCAGTTCTTC
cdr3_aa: CASSGDRGRKDEQFF

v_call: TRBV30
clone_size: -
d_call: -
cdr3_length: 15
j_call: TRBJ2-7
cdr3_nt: TGTGCCTGGAGTAGGCCAGGGGGGCTATCTTACGAGCAGTACTTC
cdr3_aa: CAWSRPGGLSYEQYF

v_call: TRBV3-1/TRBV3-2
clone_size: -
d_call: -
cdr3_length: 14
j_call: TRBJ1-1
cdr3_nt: TGTGCCAGCAGCCCGGGGGGAGGTGTCACTGAAGCTTTCTTT
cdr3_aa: CASSPGGGVTEAFF